This T cell receptor (beta chain) was identified during a study of shared clonotypes between healthy human individuals (TCRdb year 2020). Regarding the study in general: Three men and two women, aged 18 to 49 years, made up the cohort. For each donor, three plates each were used for CD4 naive and CD4 memory, two plates were used for CD8 naive, and one plate was used for CD8 memory. Leukapheresis yielded between about 0.85 and 9 billion PBMCs per donor. To estimate repertoire size and how much clonotypes are shared between individuals, the study performed deep sequencing of blood TCR repertoires from a few healthy adults. Libraries were prepared and TCR repertoires were sequenced by different laboratories using diverse techniques, in order to increase sequencing depth and limit assay-specific biases. What the work shows at the level of the full study, not this receptor alone: Sampling was restricted to blood, and TCR repertoires in tissues likely differ from the TCR repertoires found in blood. Across a few donors, approximately 5% of naive CD4, roughly 3.3% of naive CD8, 2.3% of memory CD4, and 0.4% to 0.45% of memory CD8 clonotypes were shared. Even with the large sequencing depth, rarefaction of the sorted-subset datasets indicated that sequencing was incomplete. Compared with non-shared clonotypes, the clonotypes found in all four sorted-subset donors had higher generation probabilities. Pairwise subsampling led to the expectation that sequencing depth would affect the degree of clonotype sharing among donors. Naive subsets generally had larger estimated clonotype richness than memory subsets did. Because the study included only a small number of donors, the genetic and exposure-history diversity represented was limited.

Healthy HIV-negative adults with no recently reported acute infections or vaccinations were included as donors. Only Caucasian adults living in Nashville, Tennessee, USA were represented among the donors. Magnetic negative selection was used to enrich CD4+ T cells, after which naive cells were positively selected on CD45RA and the negative fraction became the memory subset. Blood was obtained by leukapheresis, after which PBMCs were separated by Ficoll-Histopaque density gradient centrifugation and cryopreserved in liquid nitrogen vapor phase. Analytical flow cytometry was used to check the purity and quantity of each magnetically sorted T cell population. Genomic DNA was isolated from every sorted fraction and measured by UV absorbance on a Nanodrop 2000c. Counted from cysteine to phenylalanine, this CDR3 has 13 amino acids. The read is trimmed to its CDR3 DNA, 39 bases read in frame from base 1. Sequences SGHRS (CDR1) and YFSETQ (CDR2) are obtained from the germline V gene. Between the V and J ends, shortened by 0 bases and 9 bases respectively, the junction contains 10 bases.

TCR CDR3 regions were amplified from genomic DNA by multiplex PCR using the deep immunoSEQ assay. Extracted genomic DNA from each cell subset was spread evenly across all wells of several immunoSEQ 96-well plates, with each plate serving as a replicate. For sorted subsets, each replicate PCR was loaded with approximately 200 ng genomic DNA, equivalent to roughly 30,000 T cell genomes. Purified libraries were measured with a Qubit 3.0 fluorometer, size-checked on a Bioanalyzer 2100, and measured again with the KAPA Library Quantification kit. Every immunoSEQ 96-well plate was sequenced on a separate single-read 150-cycle Illumina NextSeq 550 flow cell. Regarding the original processing steps: Because only junctional sequences without quality scores were contained in the immunoSEQ output, filtering matching that applied to full-length reads could not be performed. Sequences were annotated with PyIR, a Python wrapper for IgBLAST v1.9, using IMGT germline references to assign V/J genes and CDR3. Reads with weak V/J assignments (E-value above 1e-6), missing CDR3, stop codons, out-of-frame junctions, or ambiguous translated residues were removed. V3J clonotypes were defined as sequences sharing an identical inferred V gene, J gene, and CDR3 amino acid sequence. Percentage overlap between repertoires was computed as shared unique clonotypes divided by the size of the smaller repertoire. Repertoire richness was assessed with RTK rarefaction, the Chao1 estimator, and Recon v2.1 estimates of unobserved clonotypes. Generation probabilities were computed with OLGA for all TCRbeta clonotypes obtained by the gDNA method from several donors. TCRdb's version of the immuneACCESS table is confined to in-frame rearrangements and falls short of the full clone set. An unresolved V gene accounts for under half of the shortfall where checked; the remainder is of unknown origin. V, J and clone size are those of that table, while D and trimming were read from the DNA. Across this sample there are 650,000 to 800,000 clones, with around 77% seen only once. In total, the top ten clones hold roughly 1.8% of the sample.

This clone was detected only once. Its specific antigen is unknown. One base away there is no much larger clone; base qualities are not given. The receptor was derived from a woman in her twenties or thirties in good health. The rearrangement combines TRBV5-1 with TRBJ1-5, with the D segment identity uncertain. The specimen was memory CD4+ T cells sorted from blood. The cell subset or site label corresponds to: CD45RA-negative fraction. In nucleotides, the sequence is TGCGCCAGCAGCTTGGGTACCGGTGGGCCCCAGCATTTT. The resulting protein is CASSLGTGGPQHF.